The clone carrying this TCR beta chain was observed many times. The source of the sample is a study of regulatory T cells in long-lasting Graves disease. Library construction for TCR beta used iRepertoire HTBI primers and Arm-PCR of CDR3 regions. Via MiXCR, TCRdb re-called the multiplex PCR reads, giving one row per CDR3 protein. This table holds 420,000 or so distinct CDR3 sequences, around 15% found once. Time point: newly diagnosed GD, antithyroid drugs for less than 3 months. The TCR library was prepared using RNA isolated from PBMCs. The CDR3 totals 12 residues. The V end lost 7 bases, the J end lost 10 bases, and 17 bases lay between the germline ends. Germline V gives CDR1 SNHLY, CDR2 FYNNEI. The same data also contributed to another study, on T cells in Graves' hyperthyroidism and ophthalmopathy. That publication notes: Together with thyroid ultrasound, orbital computed tomography, serum thyroxine and TRAb, clinical symptoms were used for diagnoses.

V gene TRBV2 combines with J gene TRBJ2-7; D is perhaps TRBD1 or TRBD2 (5 bases each). The clonotype was recovered from a young woman with Graves disease. Sequences were derived from peripheral blood mononuclear cells (PBMCs), sampled at new diagnosis, from a patient treated with antithyroid drugs. The CDR3 bases are TGTGCCAGCACCCCCGGTGGGGACGCTCAGTACTTC. It specifies CASTPGGDAQYF.